This T cell receptor (beta chain) came from a study of blood T cell repertoires in COVID-19. The wider study: Samples came from the United States, Italy and Spain, spanning acute and convalescent COVID-19.

Germline CDR1 and CDR2: SGHRS and YFSETQ. V lost 7 bases and J 0 bases, leaving 10 bases between the germline ends. The CDR3 length is 14 residues. This clone was seen only a few times. Authors' processing steps: For nucleated cells, counts were estimated from reference gene primer amplification. Libraries were prepared by immunoSEQ multiplex PCR; TCRdb keeps only in-frame clonotypes and omits some of them. V and J calls and clone size are given by that table; D and trimming were obtained from the DNA. Among 130,000 or so clones listed, approximately 90% were seen once. The chain recombines TRBV5-1 with TRBJ2-2, with a weak D call TRBD1 (5 bases). The sequence was obtained from a man aged 50-59 years with acute or convalescent COVID-19. The material sequenced was peripheral blood. The CDR3 DNA reads as TGCGCCAGCCGACCGGACACGAACACCGGGGAGCTGTTTTTT. This encodes CASRPDTNTGELFF.